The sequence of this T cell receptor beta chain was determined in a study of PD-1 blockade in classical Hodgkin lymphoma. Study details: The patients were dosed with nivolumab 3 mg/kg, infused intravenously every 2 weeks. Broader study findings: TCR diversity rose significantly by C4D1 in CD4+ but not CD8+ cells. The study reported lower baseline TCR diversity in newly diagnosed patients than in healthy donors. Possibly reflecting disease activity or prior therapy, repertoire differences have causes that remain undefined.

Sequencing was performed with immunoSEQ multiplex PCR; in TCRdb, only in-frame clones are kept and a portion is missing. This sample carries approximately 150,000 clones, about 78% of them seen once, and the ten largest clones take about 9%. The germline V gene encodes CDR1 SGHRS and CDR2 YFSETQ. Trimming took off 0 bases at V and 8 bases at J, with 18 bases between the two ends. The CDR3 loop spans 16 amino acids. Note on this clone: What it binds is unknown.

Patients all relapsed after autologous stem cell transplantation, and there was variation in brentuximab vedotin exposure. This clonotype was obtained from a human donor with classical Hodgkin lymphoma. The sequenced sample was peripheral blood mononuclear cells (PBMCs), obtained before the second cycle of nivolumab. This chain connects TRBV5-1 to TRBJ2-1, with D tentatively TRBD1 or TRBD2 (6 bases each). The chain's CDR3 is CASSLEGGWIADEQFF. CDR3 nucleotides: TGCGCCAGCAGCTTGGAGGGGGGTTGGATCGCGGATGAGCAGTTCTTC.